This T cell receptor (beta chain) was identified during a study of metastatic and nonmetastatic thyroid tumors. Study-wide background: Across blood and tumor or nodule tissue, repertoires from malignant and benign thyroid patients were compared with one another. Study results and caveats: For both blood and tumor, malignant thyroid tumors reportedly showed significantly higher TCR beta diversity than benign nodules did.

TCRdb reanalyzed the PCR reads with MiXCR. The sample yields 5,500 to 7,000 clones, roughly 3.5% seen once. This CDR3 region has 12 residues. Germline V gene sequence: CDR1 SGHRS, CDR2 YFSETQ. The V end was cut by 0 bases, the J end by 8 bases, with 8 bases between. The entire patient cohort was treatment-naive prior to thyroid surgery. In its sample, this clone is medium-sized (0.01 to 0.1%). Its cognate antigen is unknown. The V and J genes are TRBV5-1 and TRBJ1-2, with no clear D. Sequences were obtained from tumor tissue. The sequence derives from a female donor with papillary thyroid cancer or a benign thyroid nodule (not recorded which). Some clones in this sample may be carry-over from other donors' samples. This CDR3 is CASSLDGKGYTF. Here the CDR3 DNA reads TGCGCCAGCAGCTTGGACGGCAAAGGCTACACCTTC.